Listed below are T cell receptor beta chains from one sample, sequenced in a study of T cell responses to AZD1222 COVID-19 vaccine. TCRdb's copy holds only in-frame clones and misses some; the assay was immunoSEQ multiplex PCR. Counted here are tens of thousands of clones, more than 60% occurring once; the ten biggest clones make up 25% to 30%. The specimen was peripheral blood, collected 28 days after the second dose of the MenACWY control vaccine. The origin of the receptors is an adult who received the MenACWY meningococcal vaccine as a control. Each CDR3 is given with its conserved first and last residue. The order of the fields is clone size, J gene, CDR3 length, V gene, D gene, CDR3 protein, CDR3 DNA. The D gene is left open where the match is weak. Only part of the rows carry a size: once, few, many, or a class if the clone is expanded.

-	TRBJ2-7	16	TRBV27	-	CASSCPKPGPPYEQYF	TGTGCCAGCAGTTGCCCGAAACCGGGGCCTCCCTACGAGCAGTACTTC
once	TRBJ2-2	16	TRBV6-5	TRBD1	CASSYEGRGPGGELFF	TGTGCCAGCAGTTACGAGGGCAGGGGGCCCGGCGGGGAGCTGTTTTTT
medium-sized	TRBJ1-5	12	TRBV2	-	CASRDGMGPQHF	TGTGCCAGCAGGGACGGAATGGGGCCCCAGCATTTT
-	TRBJ2-1	15	TRBV20-1	-	CSASTPGLNYNEQFF	TGCAGTGCTAGTACCCCGGGACTGAATTACAATGAGCAGTTCTTC
-	TRBJ2-1	16	TRBV9	TRBD2	CASSVGTSGRTHEQFF	TGTGCCAGCAGCGTCGGGACTAGCGGGAGGACCCATGAGCAGTTCTTC
few	TRBJ2-2	15	TRBV7-8	-	CASGPGDRPTGELFF	TGTGCCAGCGGTCCCGGAGACAGACCCACCGGGGAGCTGTTTTTT
-	TRBJ1-4	16	TRBV5-5	-	CASRAAGTAANEKLFF	TGTGCCAGCAGAGCCGCCGGGACGGCAGCTAATGAAAAACTGTTTTTT
-	TRBJ2-1	15	TRBV7-2	TRBD2	CASSPTGTSFNEQFF	TGTGCCAGCAGCCCCACCGGGACTAGCTTCAATGAGCAGTTCTTC
-	TRBJ1-1	14	TRBV5-1	-	CASSLAAGNTEAFF	TGCGCCAGCAGCTTGGCCGCAGGTAACACTGAAGCTTTCTTT
-	TRBJ2-3	13	TRBV10-3	-	CAISPGSSDTQYF	TGTGCCATCAGCCCAGGGTCGTCAGATACGCAGTATTTT
-	TRBJ2-1	14	TRBV7-8	TRBD1	CASKRGTGYNEQFF	TGTGCCAGCAAGAGGGGGACAGGGTACAATGAGCAGTTCTTC
-	TRBJ1-2	12	TRBV29-1	TRBD1	CSVERTGYGYTF	TGCAGCGTTGAAAGGACAGGATATGGCTACACCTTC
-	TRBJ1-6	13	TRBV6-2/TRBV6-3	-	CASSFDTHSPLHF	TGTGCCAGCAGCTTTGACACTCATTCACCCCTCCACTTT
-	TRBJ2-6	16	TRBV28	-	CASSGRVESGANVLTF	TGTGCCAGCAGTGGCAGGGTTGAGTCTGGGGCCAACGTCCTGACTTTC
once	TRBJ1-1	16	TRBV18	-	CASSSLPHSSNTEAFF	TGTGCCAGCTCATCGCTCCCCCACAGCTCGAACACTGAAGCTTTCTTT
-	TRBJ2-2	15	TRBV6-5	-	CASESGQTNTGELFF	TGTGCCAGCGAGAGCGGTCAGACCAACACCGGGGAGCTGTTTTTT
-	TRBJ1-1	14	TRBV7-2	-	CASSSSRSGPSRIF	TGTGCCAGCAGCTCATCAAGGTCCGGCCCCTCCCGGATTTTT
once	TRBJ2-6	15	TRBV6-1	-	CASSELSSGANVLTF	TGTGCCAGCAGTGAATTAAGCTCTGGGGCCAACGTCCTGACTTTC
-	TRBJ2-1	13	TRBV19	-	CASSTSSYNEQFF	TGTGCCAGTAGTACTAGCTCCTACAATGAGCAGTTCTTC
-	TRBJ1-1	15	TRBV5-5	-	CASSQETPAGTEAFF	TGTGCCAGCAGCCAGGAGACCCCCGCAGGCACTGAAGCTTTCTTT
-	TRBJ1-1	13	TRBV5-1	-	CASSLQGLAEAFF	TGCGCCAGCAGCTTACAAGGGCTCGCTGAAGCTTTCTTT
few	TRBJ1-1	15	TRBV6-1	-	CASSEVPGLYTEAFF	TGTGCCAGCAGTGAAGTACCAGGGCTCTACACTGAAGCTTTCTTT
few	TRBJ2-5	16	TRBV6-4	TRBD2	CASSAGVGGGWETQYF	TGTGCCAGCAGCGCCGGCGTGGGGGGAGGGTGGGAGACCCAGTACTTC
-	TRBJ2-1	15	TRBV9	TRBD2	CASSVGTSGVLEQFF	TGTGCCAGCAGCGTCGGGACTAGCGGTGTATTGGAGCAGTTCTTC
-	TRBJ1-1	15	TRBV2	-	CASTPGARRSTEAFF	TGTGCCAGCACTCCAGGCGCAAGAAGGAGCACTGAAGCTTTCTTT
-	TRBJ1-1	14	TRBV6-5	-	CASSTLGMNTEAFF	TGTGCCAGCAGTACGCTAGGGATGAACACTGAAGCTTTCTTT